This T cell receptor beta chain was recovered during a study of STAT3 mutations in large granular lymphocyte leukemia. Overall study context: Canonical activating STAT3 mutations were detected in roughly half of the longitudinally sequenced T-LGLL patients. Over half of T-LGLL patients had one or more immunosuppressive regimens.

Libraries were prepared by immunoSEQ multiplex PCR; TCRdb keeps only in-frame clonotypes and omits some of them. This table holds about 12,000 clones, over 75% found once. Study conclusions and caveats: A small but highly pathogenic clone may have been missed. Every T-LGLL patient had at least one immunodominant TCRbeta clonotype. Sampling intervals varied between patients and samples.

With regard to this clone: Its antigen is still unknown.

The CDR3 totals 15 residues. Per germline, CDR1 SNHLY and CDR2 FYNNEI. Losses at the gene ends were 7 bases for V and 1 base for J; bases not matched to a gene: 10. This TCR was recovered from a man older than 75 with T-cell large granular lymphocyte leukemia. Some clones in this sample may be carry-over from other donors' samples. V gene TRBV2 combines with J gene TRBJ2-7; 7 bases fit TRBD1. Sample: peripheral blood mononuclear cells. CDR3 amino acids: CASNLRTGTSYEQYF. As DNA, the CDR3 is TGTGCCAGCAACCTTAGGACAGGAACATCCTACGAGCAGTACTTC.